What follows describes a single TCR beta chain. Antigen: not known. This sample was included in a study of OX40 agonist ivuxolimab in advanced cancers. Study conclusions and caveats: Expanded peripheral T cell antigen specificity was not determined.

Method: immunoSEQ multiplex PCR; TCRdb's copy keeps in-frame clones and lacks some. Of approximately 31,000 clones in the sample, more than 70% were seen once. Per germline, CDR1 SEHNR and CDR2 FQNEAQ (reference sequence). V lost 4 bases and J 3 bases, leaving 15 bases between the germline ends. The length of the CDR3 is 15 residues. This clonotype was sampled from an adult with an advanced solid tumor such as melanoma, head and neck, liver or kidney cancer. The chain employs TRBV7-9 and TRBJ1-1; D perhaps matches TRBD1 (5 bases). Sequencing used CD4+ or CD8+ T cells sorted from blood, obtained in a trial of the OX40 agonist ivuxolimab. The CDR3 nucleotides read TGTGCCAGCAGCTCCCGCGGGTTAGGGGACACTGAAGCTTTCTTT. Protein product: CASSSRGLGDTEAFF.